This T cell receptor (beta chain) was recorded in a study of T-cell reconstitution after alpha-beta-depleted transplantation in children. This CDR3 region has 15 residues. The germline V gene encodes CDR1 MNHEY and CDR2 SVGEGT. V was pared by 5 bases and J by 5 bases, with 16 bases between. The TCRbeta library was prepared with unique molecular identifiers. Each CDR3 protein is one row after TCRdb ran MiXCR on the PCR reads. The sample records a few hundred thousand distinct CDR3 sequences, about 11% being singletons. This clonotype was sampled from a human donor who donated a stem cell graft to a child with acute myeloid leukemia. The sequences come from PBMCs from the stem cell graft donor, collected from the stem cell graft. The chain recombines TRBV6-2 or TRBV6-3 with TRBJ2-1, with unresolved D. CDR3 loop: CASSNALGTNNEQFF. The CDR3 region has the DNA TGTGCCAGCAGTAACGCGCTTGGAACCAACAATGAGCAGTTCTTC.